The source of this T cell receptor beta chain is a study of CD8 T cells in ankylosing spondylitis. With molecular barcodes, quantitative 5'-RACE was used to make the TCR beta libraries. Each CDR3 protein is one row after TCRdb ran MiXCR on the 5' RACE reads. Here the sample spans about 750,000 distinct CDR3 sequences, roughly 19% being singletons. With 0 bases clipped from V and 5 bases from J, the junction kept 4 bases outside the gene matches. The CDR3 loop spans 14 amino acids. Per the germline V gene, CDR1 is SGHRS and CDR2 is YFSETQ. Regarding the study as a whole: A TCR beta motif of about eight highly homologous variants seemed to mark ankylosing spondylitis blood. Reportedly, significant enrichment of disease-linked clones occurred in matched ankylosing spondylitis synovial fluid. Certain motif variants had earlier been reported in reactive arthritis synovial fluid and blood. Disease-linked clones displayed a CD8+ phenotype and appeared relatively rarely in peripheral blood.

This clonotype was seen a handful of times. The antigen is undetermined. The V and J genes are TRBV5-1 and TRBJ2-7; TRBD1 agrees at 8 bases. Sequenced material: blood, either unsorted or a sorted T cell fraction (not recorded which). This clonotype was sampled from a male donor with ankylosing spondylitis. The CDR3 reads CASSLGQGFHEQYF. The CDR3 DNA follows: TGCGCCAGCAGCTTGGGACAGGGGTTCCACGAGCAGTACTTC.